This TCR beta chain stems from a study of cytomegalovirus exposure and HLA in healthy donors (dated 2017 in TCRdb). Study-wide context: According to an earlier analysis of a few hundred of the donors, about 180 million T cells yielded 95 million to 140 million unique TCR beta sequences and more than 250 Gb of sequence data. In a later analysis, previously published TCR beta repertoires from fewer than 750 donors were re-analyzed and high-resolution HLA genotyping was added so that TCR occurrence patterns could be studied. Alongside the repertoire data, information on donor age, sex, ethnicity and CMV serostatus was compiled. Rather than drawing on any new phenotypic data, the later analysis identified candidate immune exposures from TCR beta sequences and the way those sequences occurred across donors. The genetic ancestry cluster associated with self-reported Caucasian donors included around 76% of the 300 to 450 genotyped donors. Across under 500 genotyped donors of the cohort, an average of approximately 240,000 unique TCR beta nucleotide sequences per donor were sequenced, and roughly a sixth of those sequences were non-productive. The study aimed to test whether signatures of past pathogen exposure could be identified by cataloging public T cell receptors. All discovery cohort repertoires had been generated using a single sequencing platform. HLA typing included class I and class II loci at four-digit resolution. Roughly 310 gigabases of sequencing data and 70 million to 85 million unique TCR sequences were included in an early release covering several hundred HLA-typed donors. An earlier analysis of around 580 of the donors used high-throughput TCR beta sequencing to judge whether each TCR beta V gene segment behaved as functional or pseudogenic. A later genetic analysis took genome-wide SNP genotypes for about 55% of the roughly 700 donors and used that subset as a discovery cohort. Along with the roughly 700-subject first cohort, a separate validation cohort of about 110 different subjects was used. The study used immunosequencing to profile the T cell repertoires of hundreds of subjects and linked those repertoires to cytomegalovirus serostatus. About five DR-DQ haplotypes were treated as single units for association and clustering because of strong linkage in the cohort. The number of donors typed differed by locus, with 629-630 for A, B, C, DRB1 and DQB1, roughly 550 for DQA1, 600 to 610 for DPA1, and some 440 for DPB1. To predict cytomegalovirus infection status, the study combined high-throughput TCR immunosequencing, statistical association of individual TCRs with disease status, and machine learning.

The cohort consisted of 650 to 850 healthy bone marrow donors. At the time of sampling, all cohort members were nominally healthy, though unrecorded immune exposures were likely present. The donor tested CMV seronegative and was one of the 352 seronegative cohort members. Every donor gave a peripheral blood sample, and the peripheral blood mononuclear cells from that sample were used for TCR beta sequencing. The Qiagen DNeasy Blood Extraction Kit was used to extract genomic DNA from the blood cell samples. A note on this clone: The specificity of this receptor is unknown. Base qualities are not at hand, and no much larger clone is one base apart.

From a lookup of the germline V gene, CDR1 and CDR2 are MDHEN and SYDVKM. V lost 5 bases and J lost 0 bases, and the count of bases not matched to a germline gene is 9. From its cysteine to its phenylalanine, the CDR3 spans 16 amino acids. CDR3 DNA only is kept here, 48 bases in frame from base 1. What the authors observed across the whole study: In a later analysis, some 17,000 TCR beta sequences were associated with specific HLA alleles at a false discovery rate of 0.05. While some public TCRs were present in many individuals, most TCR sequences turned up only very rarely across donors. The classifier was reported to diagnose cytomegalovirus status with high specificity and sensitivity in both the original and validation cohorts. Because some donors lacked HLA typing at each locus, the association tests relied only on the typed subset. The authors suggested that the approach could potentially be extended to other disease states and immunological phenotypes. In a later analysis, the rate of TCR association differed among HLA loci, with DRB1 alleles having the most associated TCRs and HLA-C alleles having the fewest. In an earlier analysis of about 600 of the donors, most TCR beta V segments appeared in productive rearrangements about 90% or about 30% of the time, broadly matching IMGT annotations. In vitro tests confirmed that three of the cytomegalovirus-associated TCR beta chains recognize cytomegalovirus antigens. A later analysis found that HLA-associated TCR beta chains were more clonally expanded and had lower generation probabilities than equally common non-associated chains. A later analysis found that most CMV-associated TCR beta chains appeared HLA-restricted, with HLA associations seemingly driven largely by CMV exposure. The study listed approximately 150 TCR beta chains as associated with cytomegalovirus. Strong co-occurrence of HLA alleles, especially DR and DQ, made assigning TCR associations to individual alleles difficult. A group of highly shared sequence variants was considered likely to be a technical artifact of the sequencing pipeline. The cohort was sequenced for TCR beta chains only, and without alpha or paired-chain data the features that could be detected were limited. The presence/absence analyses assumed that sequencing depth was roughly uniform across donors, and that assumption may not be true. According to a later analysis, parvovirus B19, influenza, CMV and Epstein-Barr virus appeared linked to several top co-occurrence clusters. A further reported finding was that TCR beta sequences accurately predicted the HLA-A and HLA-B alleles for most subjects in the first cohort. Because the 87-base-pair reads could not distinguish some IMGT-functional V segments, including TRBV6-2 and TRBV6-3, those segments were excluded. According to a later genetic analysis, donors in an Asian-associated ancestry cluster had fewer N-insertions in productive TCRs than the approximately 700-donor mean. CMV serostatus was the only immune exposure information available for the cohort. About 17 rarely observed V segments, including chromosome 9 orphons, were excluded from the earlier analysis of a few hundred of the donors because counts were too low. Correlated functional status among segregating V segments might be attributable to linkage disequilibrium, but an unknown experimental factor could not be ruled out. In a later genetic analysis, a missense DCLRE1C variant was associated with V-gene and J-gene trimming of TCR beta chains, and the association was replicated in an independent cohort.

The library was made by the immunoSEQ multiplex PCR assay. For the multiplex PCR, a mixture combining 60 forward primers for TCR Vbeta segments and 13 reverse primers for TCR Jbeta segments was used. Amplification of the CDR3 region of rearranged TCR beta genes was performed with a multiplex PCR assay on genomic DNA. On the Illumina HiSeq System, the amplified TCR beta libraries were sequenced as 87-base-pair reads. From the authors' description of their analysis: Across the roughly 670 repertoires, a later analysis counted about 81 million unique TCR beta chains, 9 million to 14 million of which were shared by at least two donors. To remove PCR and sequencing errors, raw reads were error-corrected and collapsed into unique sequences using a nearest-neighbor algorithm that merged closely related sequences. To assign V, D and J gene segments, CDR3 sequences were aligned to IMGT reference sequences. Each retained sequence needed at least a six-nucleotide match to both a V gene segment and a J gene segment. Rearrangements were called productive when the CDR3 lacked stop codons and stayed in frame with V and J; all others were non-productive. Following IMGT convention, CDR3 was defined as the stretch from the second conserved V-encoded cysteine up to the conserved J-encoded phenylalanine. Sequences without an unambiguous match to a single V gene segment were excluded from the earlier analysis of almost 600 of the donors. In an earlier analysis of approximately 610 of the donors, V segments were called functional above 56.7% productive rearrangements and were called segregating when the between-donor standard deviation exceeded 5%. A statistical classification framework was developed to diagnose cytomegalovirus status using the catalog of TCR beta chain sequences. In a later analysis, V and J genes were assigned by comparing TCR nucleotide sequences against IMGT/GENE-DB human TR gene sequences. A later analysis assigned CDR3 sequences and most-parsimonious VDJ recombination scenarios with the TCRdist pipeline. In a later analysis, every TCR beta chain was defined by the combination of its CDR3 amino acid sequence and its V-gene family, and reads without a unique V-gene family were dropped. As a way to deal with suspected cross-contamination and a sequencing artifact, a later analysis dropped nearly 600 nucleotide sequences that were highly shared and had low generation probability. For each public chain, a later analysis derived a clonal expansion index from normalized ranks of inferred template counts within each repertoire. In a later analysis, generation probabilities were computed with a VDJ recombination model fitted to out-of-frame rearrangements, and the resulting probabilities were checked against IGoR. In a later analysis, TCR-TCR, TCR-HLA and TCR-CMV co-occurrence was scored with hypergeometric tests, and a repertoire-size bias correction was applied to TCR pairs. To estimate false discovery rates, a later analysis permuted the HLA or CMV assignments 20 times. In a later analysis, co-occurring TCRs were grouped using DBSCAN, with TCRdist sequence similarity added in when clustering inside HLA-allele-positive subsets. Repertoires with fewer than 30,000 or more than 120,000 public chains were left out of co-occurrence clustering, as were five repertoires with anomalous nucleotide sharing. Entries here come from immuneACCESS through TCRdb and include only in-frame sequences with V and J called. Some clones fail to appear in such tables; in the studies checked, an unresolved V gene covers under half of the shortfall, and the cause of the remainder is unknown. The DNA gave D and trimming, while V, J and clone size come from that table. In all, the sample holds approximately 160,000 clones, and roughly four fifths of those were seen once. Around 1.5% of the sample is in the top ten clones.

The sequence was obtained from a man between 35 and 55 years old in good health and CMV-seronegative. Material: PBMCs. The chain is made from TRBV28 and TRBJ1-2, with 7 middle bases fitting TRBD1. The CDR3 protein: CASSLPRQGTNYGYTF. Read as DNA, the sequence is TGTGCCAGCAGTCTCCCCCGACAGGGCACTAACTATGGCTACACCTTC.